Following are 16 T cell receptor beta chains from one sample sequenced in a study of control samples from healthy donors and cancer patients. Assay used: immunoSEQ multiplex PCR; TCRdb lists only in-frame clones, some missing. The sample has about 410,000 clones; around 90% are singletons. The sequencing sample was made of PBMCs. These receptors all stem from a man between 35 and 55 years old with head and neck cancer.

V gene TRBV29-1 combines with J gene TRBJ2-1; 8 bases agree with TRBD1. CDR3 length: 15 amino acids. In germline, CDR1 is SQVTM, CDR2 ANQGSEA. V was pared by 6 bases and J by 4 bases, with 11 bases of the junction left unmatched. This CDR3 reads CSVRRAGTGYNEQFF. For the CDR3, the DNA is TGCAGCGTCCGAAGGGCCGGGACAGGATACAATGAGCAGTTCTTC.

This clone was counted once. The junction departs from germline at one end; a sequencing error may be responsible. The rearrangement joins TRBV7-9 to TRBJ2-4; D ambiguous. Germline V gives CDR1 SEHNR, CDR2 FQNEAQ (reference sequence). The CDR3 extends over 13 amino acids. The CDR3: CASSLGAQNIQYF. Written as DNA, the CDR3 is TGTGCCAGCAGCTTAGGAGCCCAAAACATTCAGTACTTC.

This chain links TRBV7-2 with TRBJ1-5; no reliable D call. In germline, CDR1 is SGHTA, CDR2 FQGNSA. CDR3 size: 14 residues. Trimming removed 1 base at V and 4 bases at J, with 8 bases between. CDR3 DNA sequence: TGTGCCAGCAGCTTAGATCCAGCAAATCAGCCCCAGCATTTT. This codes for CASSLDPANQPQHF.

This clone was counted only a few times. The V and J genes are TRBV30 and TRBJ2-5; 8 bases are a match to TRBD1. The V and J ends lost 4 bases and 1 base, in that order; junction bases with no gene match: 8. The CDR3 is 15 residues long. Germline-derived CDR1 and CDR2 are GTSNPN and SVGIG (reference sequence). The CDR3 region is CAWNSAGGFQETQYF. CDR3 bases: TGTGCCTGGAATTCGGCAGGGGGCTTCCAAGAGACCCAGTACTTC. The full variable domain, with the rest looked up from reference TRBV30 and TRBJ2-5, is SQTIHQWPATLVQPVGSPLSLECTVEGTSNPNLYWYRQAAGRGLQLLFYSVGIGQISSEVPQNLSASRPQDRQFILSSKKLLLSDSGFYLCAWNSAGGFQETQYFGPGTRLLVL.

The chain employs TRBV12-1 and TRBJ2-3; the D call of TRBD2 is as the table states it, not checked on the DNA. TRBV12-1 is marked as a pseudogene. The CDR3 totals 15 residues. The CDR3 DNA is TGTGCCAGCAGCTCTCTAGCGCCCAGCACAGATACGCAGTATTTT. As protein: CASSSLAPSTDTQYF.

CDR3 residues: CASPPGTAVWNTEAFF. The CDR3, as DNA: TGTGCCAGTCCCCCCGGGACGGCCGTGTGGAACACTGAAGCTTTCTTT. The rearrangement uses TRBV19 and TRBJ1-1; D is possibly TRBD1 (5 bases). The germline CDR1 and CDR2 sequences are LNHDA and SQIVND (reference sequence). CDR3 length: 16 residues. Trimming cost V 8 bases and J 1 base, with 20 bases left between them.

J is TRBJ2-1 and V is TRBV5-1; D might be TRBD2 (6 bases). V was cut by 0 bases and J by 8 bases, with 21 bases left in between. The CDR3 consists of 17 residues. Germline V CDR1 and CDR2: SGHRS, YFSETQ. The CDR3 spells CASSLDVLGGAQDEQFF. CDR3 sequence (DNA): TGCGCCAGCAGCTTGGACGTTTTGGGGGGAGCACAGGATGAGCAGTTCTTC.

The CDR3: CASSWGTGVSYEQYF. The CDR3 nucleotides are TGCGCCAGCAGCTGGGGGACAGGGGTTTCCTACGAGCAGTACTTC. V and J are TRBV5-1 and TRBJ2-7; 10 nucleotides align to TRBD1. Trimming removed 3 bases from V and 1 base from J; junction bases left unmatched: 4. Germline V gene data show CDR1 as SGHRS and CDR2 as YFSETQ. The length of the CDR3 is 15 residues.

The chain combines TRBV15 with TRBJ1-2; tentatively, D is TRBD1 (5 bases). V was clipped by 8 bases and J by 8 bases, with 18 bases between them. In germline, CDR1 is LNHNV, CDR2 YYDKDF (reference sequence). The CDR3 is made up of 13 amino acids. CDR3 coding DNA: TGTGCCACCTATAAACCGGAAGGGGAAGGCTACACCTTC. This gives the protein CATYKPEGEGYTF.

The J gene is TRBJ2-1, the V gene TRBV28; maybe TRBD1 (6 bases). Per germline, CDR1 MDHEN and CDR2 SYDVKM. This CDR3 has 15 residues. Deletions cut 2 bases from V and 6 bases from J, with 14 bases between. CDR3 loop: CASSLPSDSRNEQFF. In nucleotides, the CDR3 is TGTGCCAGCAGTTTACCCTCGGACAGCCGCAATGAGCAGTTCTTC. The full variable domain, with the rest looked up from reference TRBV28 and TRBJ2-1, is DVKVTQSSRYLVKRTGEKVFLECVQDMDHENMFWYRQDPGLGLRLIYFSYDVKMKEKGDIPEGYSVSREKKERFSLILESASTNQTSMYLCASSLPSDSRNEQFFGPGTRLTVL.

The rearrangement uses TRBV27 and TRBJ1-3, with 8 bases fitting TRBD1. Germline-derived CDR1 and CDR2 are MNHEY and SMNVEV (reference sequence). The CDR3 is 17 amino acids. After removal of 6 bases from V and 0 bases from J, the junction contained 10 bases not matched to a gene. This CDR3 reads CASSAYSDRVSGNTIYF. CDR3 bases: TGTGCCAGCAGCGCATATTCGGACAGGGTCTCTGGAAACACCATATATTTT.

This clone was detected once. The chain has TRBV4-3 and TRBJ1-3; 7 nucleotides agree with TRBD1. Germline lookup yields CDR1 LGHNA and CDR2 YSLEER. CDR3 length: 16 amino acids. The J segment lost 4 bases and the V segment lost 0 bases, leaving 6 bases of the junction unmatched. The CDR3 DNA is TGCGCCAGCAGCCAAGAATTTACGGGACAGGGAAACACCATATATTTT. As protein: CASSQEFTGQGNTIYF.

The chain is built from TRBV6-1 and TRBJ2-2; D remains ambiguous. This CDR3 has 14 amino acids. V was shortened by 8 bases and J by 1 base, with 11 bases between the two germline ends. Germline CDR1 and CDR2: MNHNS and SASEGT. CDR3 residues: CASVLQRNTGELFF. The CDR3 DNA is TGTGCCAGCGTTCTACAGCGGAACACCGGGGAGCTGTTTTTT.

The chain is built from TRBV29-1 and TRBJ1-2; D unresolved. The CDR3 is 11 residues long. V was trimmed by 5 bases and J by 7 bases, leaving 11 bases between them. Germline CDR1 is SQVTM and CDR2 is ANQGSEA. CDR3 amino acids: CSVPVSFGYTF. The DNA for the CDR3 is TGCAGCGTTCCCGTCTCCTTTGGCTACACCTTC.

The chain combines TRBV2 with TRBJ1-2; D not certain. Trimming removed 3 bases from V and 0 bases from J, with 11 bases in between. The CDR3 is 15 residues long. CDR1 SNHLY and CDR2 FYNNEI come from the germline V gene. CDR3 amino acids: CASSDLRIANYGYTF. Here the CDR3 DNA reads TGTGCCAGCAGTGATCTTCGTATCGCTAACTATGGCTACACCTTC.

The chain couples TRBV4-2 to TRBJ2-2; maybe TRBD1 (6 bases). V gave up 5 bases and J gave up 6 bases, with 10 bases separating them. Looked up from germline, CDR1 is LGHNA and CDR2 is YNFKEQ. This CDR3 is built from 13 residues. The CDR3 nucleotides are TGTGCCAGCAGCGGATACAGGGCCGGGGAGCTGTTTTTT. This encodes CASSGYRAGELFF.